The sample holds a few counts of the clone carrying this T cell receptor beta chain. One entry per CDR3 protein, called by TCRdb with MiXCR from the reads. The sample lists 600,000 to 800,000 distinct CDR3 sequences, roughly 26% occurring once. The source of the sample is a study of T cell repertoires in cytomegalovirus infection. CDR3 length: 14 residues. The ends lost 3 bases at V and 5 bases at J; junction bases unmatched: 3. Looked up from germline, CDR1 is SGHNT and CDR2 is YYREEE (reference sequence). Input material: CD8+ T cells from PBMCs. This sequence joins TRBV5-4 and TRBJ2-3; 10 bases agree with TRBD1. The clonotype originates from a human donor in good health (CMV status not recorded). Some clones in this sample may be carry-over from other donors' samples. The CDR3 nucleotides read TGTGCCAGCAGCTGGGACAGGGGCGTAGATACGCAGTATTTT. Translated: CASSWDRGVDTQYF.